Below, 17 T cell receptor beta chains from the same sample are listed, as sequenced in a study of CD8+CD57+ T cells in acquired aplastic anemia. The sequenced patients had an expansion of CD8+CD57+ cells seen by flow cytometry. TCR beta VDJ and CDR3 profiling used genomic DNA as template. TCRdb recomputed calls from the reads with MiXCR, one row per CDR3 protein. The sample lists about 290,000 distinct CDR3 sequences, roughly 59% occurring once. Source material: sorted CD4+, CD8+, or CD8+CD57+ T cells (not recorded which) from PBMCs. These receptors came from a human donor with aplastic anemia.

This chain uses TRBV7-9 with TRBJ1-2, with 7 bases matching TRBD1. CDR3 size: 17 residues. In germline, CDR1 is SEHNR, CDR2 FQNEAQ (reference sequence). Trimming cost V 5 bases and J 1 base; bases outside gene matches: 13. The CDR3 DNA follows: TGTGCCAGCAGCCCGAGAGACGGGACAGAGCTTAACTATGGCTACACCTTC. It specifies CASSPRDGTELNYGYTF.

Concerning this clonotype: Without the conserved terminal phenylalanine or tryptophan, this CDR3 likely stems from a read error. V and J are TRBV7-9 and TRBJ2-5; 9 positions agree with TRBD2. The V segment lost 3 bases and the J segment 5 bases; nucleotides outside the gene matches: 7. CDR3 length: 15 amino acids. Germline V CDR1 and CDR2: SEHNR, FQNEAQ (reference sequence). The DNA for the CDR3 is TGTGCCAGCAGCTTCCGGCGGGGGGGCCTCGAGACCCAGTACACC. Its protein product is CASSFRRGGLETQYT.

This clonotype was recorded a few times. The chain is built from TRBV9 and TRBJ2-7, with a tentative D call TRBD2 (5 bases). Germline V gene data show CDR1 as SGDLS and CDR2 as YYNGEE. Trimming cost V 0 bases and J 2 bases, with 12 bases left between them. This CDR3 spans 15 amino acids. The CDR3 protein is CASSVDGGPTYEQYF. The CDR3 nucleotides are TGTGCCAGCAGCGTAGACGGCGGGCCCACCTACGAGCAGTACTTC.

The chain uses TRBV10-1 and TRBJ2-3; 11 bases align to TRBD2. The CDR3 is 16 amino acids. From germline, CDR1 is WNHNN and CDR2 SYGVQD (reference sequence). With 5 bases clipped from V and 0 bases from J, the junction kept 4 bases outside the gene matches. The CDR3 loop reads CASSRGLAASTDTQYF. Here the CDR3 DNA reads TGCGCCAGCAGTCGGGGACTAGCGGCTAGCACAGATACGCAGTATTTT.

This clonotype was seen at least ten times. The CDR3: CASRGQGFTDEKLFF. As DNA, the CDR3 is TGTGCCAGCAGGGGACAGGGGTTCACGGATGAAAAACTGTTTTTT. The rearrangement links TRBV2 to TRBJ1-4; 10 bases align to TRBD1. The V and J ends lost 6 bases and 6 bases, in that order; junction bases with no gene match: 7. CDR3 length equals 15 residues. Germline CDR1 and CDR2: SNHLY and FYNNEI.

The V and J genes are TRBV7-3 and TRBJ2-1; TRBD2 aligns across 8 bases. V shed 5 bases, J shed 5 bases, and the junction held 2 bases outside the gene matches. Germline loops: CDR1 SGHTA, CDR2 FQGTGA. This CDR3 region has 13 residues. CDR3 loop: CASSHSGDNEQFF. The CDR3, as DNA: TGTGCCAGCAGCCATAGCGGGGACAATGAGCAGTTCTTC.

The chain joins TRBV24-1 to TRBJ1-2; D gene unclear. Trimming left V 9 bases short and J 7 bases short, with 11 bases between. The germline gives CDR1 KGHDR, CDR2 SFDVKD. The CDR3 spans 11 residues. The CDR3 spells CATQGPAGYTF. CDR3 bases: TGTGCCACCCAAGGCCCTGCTGGCTACACCTTC.

The CDR3: CSARDGLAGGLGFTDTQYF. The CDR3 nucleotides are TGCAGTGCTAGAGATGGGCTAGCGGGGGGGTTGGGATTCACAGATACGCAGTATTTT. This chain links TRBV20-1 with TRBJ2-3; 12 positions match TRBD2. The CDR3 loop spans 19 amino acids. Germline-derived CDR1 and CDR2 are DFQATT and SNEGSKA (reference sequence). The junction had 12 bases not matched to a gene; V was cut back by 0 bases and J by 2 bases.

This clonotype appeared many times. CDR3 loop: CASSPPVISEDGYTF. CDR3 nucleotide sequence: TGTGCCAGCAGCCCCCCCGTTATCTCGGAGGATGGCTACACCTTC. This chain connects TRBV7-7 to TRBJ1-2, with D unclear. Germline CDR1 SSHAT, CDR2 FNYEAQ (reference sequence). V was clipped by 5 bases and J by 6 bases, with 19 bases between them. The CDR3 is 15 residues long.

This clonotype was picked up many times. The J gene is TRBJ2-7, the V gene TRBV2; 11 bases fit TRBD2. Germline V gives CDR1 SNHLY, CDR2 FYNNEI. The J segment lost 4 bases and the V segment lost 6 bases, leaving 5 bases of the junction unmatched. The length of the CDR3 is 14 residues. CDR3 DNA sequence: TGTGCCAGCAGAGATAGCGGGGGGGCTTACGAGCAGTACTTC. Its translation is CASRDSGGAYEQYF.

Written as DNA, the CDR3 is TGCGCCAGCAGCCAAGATAGGGTGTCCATGAACACTGAAGCTTTCTTT. This codes for CASSQDRVSMNTEAFF. The V call is TRBV4-3, the J call TRBJ1-1; D uncertain. CDR3 length: 16 residues. The V end lost 0 bases, the J end lost 0 bases, and 11 bases lay between the germline ends. Germline CDR1 LGHNA, CDR2 YSLEER.

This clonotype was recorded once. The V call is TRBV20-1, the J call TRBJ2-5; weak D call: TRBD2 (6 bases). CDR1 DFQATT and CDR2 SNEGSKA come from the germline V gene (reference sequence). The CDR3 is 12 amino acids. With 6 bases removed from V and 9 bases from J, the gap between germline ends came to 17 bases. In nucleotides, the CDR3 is TGCAGTGCCCGCTCGGGGGATCAGCCCCAGTACTTC. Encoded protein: CSARSGDQPQYF.

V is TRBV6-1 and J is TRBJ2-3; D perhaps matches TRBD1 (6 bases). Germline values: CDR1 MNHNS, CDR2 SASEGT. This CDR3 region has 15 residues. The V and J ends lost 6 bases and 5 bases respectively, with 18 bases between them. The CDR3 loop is CASSRGGQWIDTQYF. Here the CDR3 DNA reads TGTGCCAGCAGCCGTGGGGGCCAGTGGATAGATACGCAGTATTTT.

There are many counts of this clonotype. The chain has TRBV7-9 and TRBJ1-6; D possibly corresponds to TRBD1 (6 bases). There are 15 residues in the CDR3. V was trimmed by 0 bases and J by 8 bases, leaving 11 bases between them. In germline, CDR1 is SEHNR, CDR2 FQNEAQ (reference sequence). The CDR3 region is CASSLARDKDSPLHF. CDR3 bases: TGTGCCAGCAGCTTAGCCCGGGACAAAGATTCACCCCTCCACTTT.

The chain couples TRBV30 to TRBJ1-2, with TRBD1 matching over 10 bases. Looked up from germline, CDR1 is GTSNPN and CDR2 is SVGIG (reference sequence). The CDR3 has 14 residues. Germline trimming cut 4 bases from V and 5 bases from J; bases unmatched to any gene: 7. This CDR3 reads CAWTRQGAMYGYTF. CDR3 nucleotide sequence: TGTGCCTGGACCCGACAGGGGGCGATGTATGGCTACACCTTC.

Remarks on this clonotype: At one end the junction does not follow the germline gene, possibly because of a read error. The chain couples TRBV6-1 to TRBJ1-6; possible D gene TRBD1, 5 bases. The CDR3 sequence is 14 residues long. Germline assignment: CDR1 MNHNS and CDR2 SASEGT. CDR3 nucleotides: TGTGCCAGCAGCGCTCGGGAAGGGGCCTCACCCCTCCACTTC. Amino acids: CASSAREGASPLHF.

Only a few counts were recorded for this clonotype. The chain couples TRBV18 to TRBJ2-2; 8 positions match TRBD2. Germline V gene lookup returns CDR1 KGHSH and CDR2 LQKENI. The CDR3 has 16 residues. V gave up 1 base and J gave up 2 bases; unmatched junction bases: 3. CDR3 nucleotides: TGTGCCAGCTCACCACAGCGGGGGCAAAACACCGGGGAGCTGTTTTTT. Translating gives CASSPQRGQNTGELFF.